The clone carrying this T cell receptor beta chain showed up just once. Clones were read by immunoSEQ multiplex PCR, and TCRdb kept only the in-frame ones, dropping some. The table records around 690,000 clones, 80% to 95% of them present only once. The CDR3 runs 11 residues. Between the trimmed V and J ends, which lost 4 bases and 9 bases, there was a span of 10 bases. Germline CDR1 and CDR2: SEHNR and FQNEAQ (reference sequence). The data were taken from a study of shared clonotypes between healthy human individuals. Sample: memory CD8+ T cells from PBMCs. Subset of the sample: CD45RO+ cells pooled with CCR7-negative TemRA cells. The receptor was isolated from a man aged 18 to 30 in good health. Some clones in this sample may be carry-over from other donors' samples. The V call is TRBV7-9, the J call TRBJ2-7, with D possibly TRBD2 on 6 matching bases. CDR3 residues: CASSSGEWQYF. The DNA of the CDR3 is TGTGCCAGCAGCTCGGGGGAGTGGCAGTACTTC.